These 14 T cell receptor beta chains were sequenced from one sample in a study of T cell repertoires in cytomegalovirus infection (dated by TCRdb to between 2018 and 2021). Sequencing instrument: Illumina HiSeq 1500. In TCRdb, the public reads were trimmed at Q25 with fastp and aligned with MiXCR, with productive beta chains retained. Each record represents a unique CDR3 protein, reported with the most common genes and DNA among its rows. Recorded for this sample are around 530,000 distinct CDR3 sequences; about 15% of them occurred a single time. The top ten clonotypes cover about 24% of the sample. The sample was CD8+ T cells from PBMCs. These receptors originate from a human donor in good health (CMV status not recorded). Some clones in this sample may be carry-over from other donors' samples.

This clonotype occurred once. This chain links TRBV4-1 with TRBJ2-3, with 11 nucleotides matching TRBD2. The germline V gene encodes CDR1 MGHRA and CDR2 YSYEKL. V trimming: 2 bases; J trimming: 3 bases; junction bases outside the gene matches: 10. This CDR3 contains 18 residues. CDR3 bases: TGCGCCAGCAGCCAACTCATAGCGGGAGGGAGAGTTACAGATACGCAGTATTTT. This sequence encodes CASSQLIAGGRVTDTQYF.

The chain links TRBV5-1 to TRBJ1-4; TRBD1 aligns across 7 bases. Germline V gene lookup returns CDR1 SGHRS and CDR2 YFSETQ. V shed 3 bases, J shed 6 bases, and the junction held 11 bases outside the gene matches. This CDR3 has 16 amino acids. The chain's CDR3 is CASSSWTGQMDEKLFF. For the CDR3, the DNA is TGCGCCAGCAGCTCCTGGACAGGTCAAATGGATGAAAAACTGTTTTTT. Combining the CDR3 with reference TRBV5-1 and TRBJ1-4 gives the whole variable domain KAGVTQTPRYLIKTRGQQVTLSCSPISGHRSVSWYQQTPGQGLQFLFEYFSETQRNKGNFPGRFSGRQFSNSRSEMNVSTLELGDSALYLCASSSWTGQMDEKLFFGSGTQLSVL.

This clonotype has more than one count but fewer than ten. The genes are TRBV13 and TRBJ2-7; no firm D call. The V gene lost 4 bases and the J gene lost 2 bases, with 18 bases spanning the gap. Germline V gene data show CDR1 as PRHDT and CDR2 as FYEKMQ (reference sequence). The CDR3 totals 16 residues. As DNA, the CDR3 is TGTGCCAGCAGCTCCACCTCCGACTCAAGCCCCTACGAGCAGTACTTC. This encodes CASSSTSDSSPYEQYF.

This clonotype came up many times. This chain joins TRBV7-3 and TRBJ2-1; TRBD1 matches 10 bases. Trimming at V came to 1 base and at J to 1 base, leaving 1 base not matched to a gene. Germline CDR1 reads SGHTA; CDR2 reads FQGTGA. This CDR3 region has 16 residues. The CDR3 reads CASSLMGQGSYNEQFF. CDR3 bases: TGTGCCAGCAGCTTAATGGGACAGGGGTCCTACAATGAGCAGTTCTTC. Variable domain in full (rest from reference TRBV7-3 and TRBJ2-1): GAGVSQTPSNKVTEKGKYVELRCDPISGHTALYWYRQSLGQGPEFLIYFQGTGAADDSGLPNDRFFAVRPEGSVSTLKIQRTERGDSAVYLCASSLMGQGSYNEQFFGPGTRLTVL.

The table lists this clonotype with many counts. The rearrangement joins TRBV5-6 to TRBJ1-1, with D unresolved. There are 15 residues in the CDR3. V was trimmed by 0 bases and J by 2 bases, leaving 11 bases between them. CDR1 and CDR2 (germline): SGHDT, YYEEEE. The CDR3 coding sequence is TGTGCCAGCAGCTTGGGGCCAGAGGGAAACACTGAAGCTTTCTTT. As protein: CASSLGPEGNTEAFF.

The chain has TRBV7-9 and TRBJ2-2; D not certain. Germline CDR1 and CDR2: SEHNR and FQNEAQ (reference sequence). This CDR3 is 14 amino acids long. The V end was cut by 11 bases, the J end by 1 base, with 14 bases between. This chain's CDR3 is CASLETKNTGELFF. DNA for the CDR3: TGTGCCTCGCTTGAGACAAAGAACACCGGGGAGCTGTTTTTT.

Ten or more counts support this clonotype. The chain carries TRBV7-9 and TRBJ1-2; a possible D gene is TRBD1 (5 bases). This CDR3 contains 13 residues. Trimming took off 6 bases at V and 9 bases at J, with 17 bases between the two ends. Germline V lookup: CDR1 SEHNR, CDR2 FQNEAQ (reference sequence). CDR3 protein: CASSRGPPESYTF. The CDR3 nucleotides are TGTGCCAGCAGTAGGGGACCACCGGAGAGCTACACCTTC.

This clonotype was seen many times. This chain joins TRBV12-3 or TRBV12-4 and TRBJ2-3, with 8 bases lining up with TRBD2. After removal of 3 bases from V and 0 bases from J, the junction contained 5 bases not matched to a gene. The CDR3 sequence is 16 residues long. This CDR3 reads CASSFLAGGSTDTQYF. CDR3 DNA: TGTGCCAGCAGTTTCCTTGCGGGAGGTAGCACAGATACGCAGTATTTT.

This clonotype has a count of ten or more. The CDR3: CASSLGLTGGLNTEAFF. Written as DNA, the CDR3 is TGTGCCAGCAGCTTAGGGTTGACAGGGGGGCTGAACACTGAAGCTTTCTTT. The chain recombines TRBV7-8 with TRBJ1-1, with 9 bases identical to TRBD1. The CDR3 consists of 17 residues. In germline, CDR1 is SGHVS, CDR2 FQNEAQ. The J segment lost 0 bases and the V segment lost 1 base, leaving 6 bases of the junction unmatched. Based on the CDR3 plus reference TRBV7-8 and TRBJ1-1, the full variable domain is GAGVSQSPRYKVAKRGQDVALRCDPISGHVSLFWYQQALGQGPEFLTYFQNEAQLDKSGLPSDRFFAERPEGSVSTLKIQRTQQEDSAVYLCASSLGLTGGLNTEAFFGQGTRLTVV.

This clonotype appeared many times. The chain recombines TRBV7-9 with TRBJ2-1; possible D gene TRBD1, 6 bases. The CDR3 length is 11 residues. V dropped 5 bases and J dropped 14 bases, with 13 bases sitting between them. Germline V gene lookup returns CDR1 SEHNR and CDR2 FQNEAQ (reference sequence). CDR3 sequence (DNA): TGTGCCAGCAGCACCCGGACAGAGGAGTTCTTC. Its translation: CASSTRTEEFF. Full variable domain (missing parts from reference TRBV7-9 and TRBJ2-1): DTGVSQNPRHKITKRGQNVTFRCDPISEHNRLYWYRQTLGQGPEFLTYFQNEAQLEKSRLLSDRFSAERPKGSFSTLEIQRTEQGDSAMYLCASSTRTEEFFGPGTRLTVL.

This clonotype was observed at least ten times. J is TRBJ2-2 and V is TRBV12-3 or TRBV12-4; D is possibly TRBD2 (5 bases). V was cut by 5 bases and J by 7 bases, with 14 bases left in between. The CDR3 covers 14 residues. This chain's CDR3 is CASSPRDLHGELFF. In DNA form, the CDR3 reads TGTGCCAGCAGTCCCCGGGATCTCCACGGGGAGCTGTTTTTT.

This clonotype occurred a few times. The chain recombines TRBV28 with TRBJ2-7; D may match TRBD1 or TRBD2 (5 bases each). Germline CDR1 is MDHEN and CDR2 is SYDVKM. V dropped 6 bases and J dropped 0 bases, with 12 bases sitting between them. The CDR3 totals 14 residues. The CDR3, as DNA: TGTGCCAGCAGCAACTCGGGGACCTCCTACGAGCAGTACTTC. It translates to CASSNSGTSYEQYF.

This clonotype has at least ten counts. The V call is TRBV27, the J call TRBJ2-7; 7 bases match TRBD2. The CDR3 runs 13 residues. Germline assignment: CDR1 MNHEY and CDR2 SMNVEV (reference sequence). J gave up 4 bases and V 10 bases, and 10 bases lay outside the gene matches. Here the CDR3 reads CATGRGSGYEQYF. The DNA of the CDR3 is TGTGCCACTGGGCGGGGGAGTGGTTACGAGCAGTACTTC.

This clonotype was found many times. The CDR3 is CASSGTPNTGELFF. The CDR3 DNA is TGTGCCAGCAGCGGTACACCGAACACCGGGGAGCTGTTTTTT. J is TRBJ2-2 and V is TRBV7-8; the D is unclear. CDR1 is SGHVS, CDR2 FQNEAQ, per germline. The germline V and J ends were trimmed by 5 bases and 0 bases, with 7 bases remaining between them. The CDR3 is 14 residues long.